What follows are 18 T cell receptor beta chains derived from one specimen sequenced in a study of T cell repertoires in cytomegalovirus infection. TCRdb itself ran the reads through MiXCR, one entry per CDR3 protein. In the table there are over 100,000 distinct CDR3 sequences, 16% of which are singletons. The specimen was PBMCs. The source of these receptors is a human donor in good health (CMV status not recorded). Some clones in this sample may be carry-over from other donors' samples.

Ten or more counts support this clonotype. The rearrangement links TRBV7-2 to TRBJ2-7; 10 bases map to TRBD1. In germline, CDR1 is SGHTA, CDR2 FQGNSA. V gave up 3 bases and J gave up 5 bases; unmatched junction bases: 1. This CDR3 region has 13 residues. The CDR3 nucleotides read TGTGCCAGCAGCTTCGGACAGGGGGACGAGCAGTACTTC. This gives the protein CASSFGQGDEQYF.

The rearrangement links TRBV12-3 or TRBV12-4 to TRBJ1-2; TRBD1 might be the D (5 bases). The V end lost 8 bases, the J end lost 5 bases, and 15 bases lay between the germline ends. The CDR3 loop spans 13 amino acids. The CDR3 DNA is TGTGCCAGCCTTGGCAGGGCAGTTTATGGCTACACCTTC. Protein product: CASLGRAVYGYTF.

This clonotype was recorded many times. This rearrangement joins TRBV7-2 to TRBJ1-2; tentatively, D is TRBD1 (5 bases). V lost 3 bases and J lost 2, with 13 bases in between. The CDR3 has 15 residues. From germline, CDR1 is SGHTA and CDR2 FQGNSA. The DNA of the CDR3 is TGTGCCAGCAGCTTTCGTTGGGGCAGAAACTATGGCTACACCTTC. This sequence encodes CASSFRWGRNYGYTF.

The chain recombines TRBV7-2 with TRBJ2-3, with 9 bases matching TRBD2. This CDR3 contains 18 residues. Losses at the gene ends were 5 bases for V and 4 bases for J; bases not matched to a gene: 16. CDR1 SGHTA and CDR2 FQGNSA come from the germline V gene. The CDR3 loop reads CASSPEGASGVYADTQYF. CDR3 nucleotides: TGTGCCAGCAGCCCAGAAGGGGCTAGCGGGGTGTACGCAGATACGCAGTATTTT. Supplemented by reference TRBV7-2 and TRBJ2-3, the full variable domain reads GAGVSQSPSNKVTEKGKDVELRCDPISGHTALYWYRQSLGQGLEFLIYFQGNSAPDKSGLPSDRFSAERTGGSVSTLTIQRTQQEDSAVYLCASSPEGASGVYADTQYFGPGTRLTVL.

This clonotype has a count of ten or more. The chain is built from TRBV11-2 and TRBJ2-7; D unclear. CDR3 size: 12 residues. The germline V and J ends were trimmed by 3 bases and 0 bases, with 3 bases remaining between them. The germline CDR1 and CDR2 sequences are SGHAT and FQNNGV. CDR3 DNA: TGTGCCAGCAGCTTTCCCTCCTACGAGCAGTACTTC. This sequence encodes CASSFPSYEQYF.

The chain combines TRBV19 with TRBJ2-2, with 8 bases identical to TRBD2. The V and J ends lost 2 bases and 4 bases, in that order; junction bases with no gene match: 0. Germline V gene sequence: CDR1 LNHDA, CDR2 SQIVND (reference sequence). The CDR3 length is 14 residues. CDR3 region: CASSISGGTGELFF. CDR3 coding DNA: TGTGCCAGTAGTATAAGCGGGGGCACCGGGGAGCTGTTTTTT.

This clonotype was observed many times. The chain links TRBV6-2 or TRBV6-3 to TRBJ2-7; D is unclear. The CDR3 spans 14 residues. Germline CDR1 and CDR2: MNHEY and SVGEGT. Trimming cost V 6 bases and J 5 bases, with 17 bases left between them. CDR3 region: CASRNSGRADEQYF. CDR3 bases: TGTGCCAGCAGGAATTCCGGACGCGCCGACGAGCAGTACTTC.

The gene calls are TRBV5-4 and TRBJ1-2, with D tentatively TRBD1 (6 bases). The CDR3 runs to 16 residues. Trimming cost V 4 bases and J 0 bases, with 16 bases left between them. Looked up from germline, CDR1 is SGHNT and CDR2 is YYREEE (reference sequence). CDR3 sequence (DNA): TGTGCCAGCAGCCGCGGACAGATACGTACTAACTATGGCTACACCTTC. Encoded protein: CASSRGQIRTNYGYTF.

The rearrangement uses TRBV9 and TRBJ2-7; tentative D call: TRBD1 (6 bases). This CDR3 is built from 15 residues. Trimming took 4 bases from V and 4 from J, leaving 18 bases between them. The germline V gene has CDR1 SGDLS and CDR2 YYNGEE. The DNA for the CDR3 is TGTGCCAGCAGCCCCCGTTTTGGGGGCTGGTACGAGCAGTACTTC. The encoded protein is CASSPRFGGWYEQYF.

This clonotype was seen at least ten times. The chain has TRBV7-9 and TRBJ2-2; a possible D gene is TRBD2 (6 bases). Germline CDR1 is SEHNR and CDR2 is FQNEAQ (reference sequence). Trimming removed 5 bases from V and 11 bases from J, with 18 bases in between. The CDR3 length is 14 residues. CDR3 DNA sequence: TGTGCCAGCAGCGCGGGACTCTCGATGGTCGAGCTGTTTTTT. Translated, it gives CASSAGLSMVELFF. The full variable domain, its missing parts supplied by reference TRBV7-9 and TRBJ2-2, is DTGVSQNPRHKITKRGQNVTFRCDPISEHNRLYWYRQTLGQGPEFLTYFQNEAQLEKSRLLSDRFSAERPKGSFSTLEIQRTEQGDSAMYLCASSAGLSMVELFFGEGSRLTVL.

This clonotype was counted ten times or more. This chain links TRBV12-3 or TRBV12-4 with TRBJ2-5, with D possibly matching TRBD1 (6 bases). The CDR3 sequence is 16 residues long. The V end lost 6 bases, the J end lost 2 bases, and 19 bases lay between the germline ends. CDR3: CASSFTLSGVQETQYF. DNA of the CDR3: TGTGCCAGCAGCTTCACTCTATCAGGGGTACAAGAGACCCAGTACTTC.

The rearrangement uses TRBV19 and TRBJ1-2, with 8 bases that match TRBD1. Looked up from germline, CDR1 is LNHDA and CDR2 is SQIVND (reference sequence). Unmatched junction bases numbered 5, after V lost 6 bases and J lost 5 bases. The CDR3 totals 13 residues. The CDR3 spells CASSPDREYGYTF. The CDR3 coding sequence is TGTGCCAGTAGCCCGGACAGGGAGTATGGCTACACCTTC.

This clonotype showed up many times. The V call is TRBV11-2, the J call TRBJ2-3; no reliable D call. CDR1 is SGHAT, CDR2 FQNNGV, per germline. V lost 2 bases, J lost 6 bases, and 9 bases lay in between. This CDR3 is built from 13 residues. This CDR3 reads CASSLRSPDTQYF. The CDR3 DNA reads as TGTGCCAGCAGCTTAAGGAGTCCCGATACGCAGTATTTT.

In this sample, this clonotype turned up many times. The chain uses TRBV20-1 and TRBJ2-5, with TRBD2 matching 8 bases. Germline assignment: CDR1 DFQATT and CDR2 SNEGSKA (reference sequence). The CDR3 extends over 14 amino acids. After removal of 5 bases from V and 5 bases from J, the junction contained 10 bases not matched to a gene. The CDR3 sequence is CSAGPGTREETQYF. CDR3 nucleotide sequence: TGCAGTGCTGGCCCGGGGACTAGGGAGGAGACCCAGTACTTC.

This clonotype was found many times. The gene calls are TRBV7-2 and TRBJ1-2; a weak D match, TRBD1 (5 bases). CDR1 and CDR2 from the germline V gene are SGHTA and FQGNSA. CDR3 length: 12 residues. V shed 5 bases and J shed 8 bases, with 12 bases lying between them. The CDR3: CASSPGRGGYTF. DNA for the CDR3: TGTGCCAGCAGCCCGGGGAGGGGAGGCTACACCTTC.

For the CDR3, the DNA is TGTGCCAGCAGTTCGACAGGGCACTATGGCTACACCTTC. It translates to CASSSTGHYGYTF. The chain joins TRBV27 to TRBJ1-2; TRBD1 aligns across 7 bases. V gave up 4 bases and J gave up 3 bases; unmatched junction bases: 2. The length of the CDR3 is 13 residues. The germline V gene encodes CDR1 MNHEY and CDR2 SMNVEV (reference sequence).

A word on this clonotype: This sequence may be a read error, since a much larger clone differs from it by one base. The V and J genes are TRBV7-6 and TRBJ2-1; the D gene is possibly TRBD2 (5 bases). This CDR3 has 20 residues. V dropped 3 bases and J dropped 0 bases, with 24 bases sitting between them. Germline values: CDR1 SGHVS, CDR2 FNYEAQ. The DNA for the CDR3 is TGTGCCAGCAGCTTGGCCCCTCAAGGACGAGCGGAGTCCTCCTACAATGAGCAGTTCTTC. Protein sequence: CASSLAPQGRAESSYNEQFF. The variable domain in full, with the rest retrieved from reference TRBV7-6 and TRBJ2-1, is GAGVSQSPRYKVTKRGQDVALRCDPISGHVSLYWYRQALGQGPEFLTYFNYEAQQDKSGLPNDRFSAERPEGSISTLTIQRTEQRDSAMYRCASSLAPQGRAESSYNEQFFGPGTRLTVL.

This clonotype was found many times. The chain joins TRBV7-8 to TRBJ1-6; D is ambiguous. Germline-derived CDR1 and CDR2 are SGHVS and FQNEAQ. Between the trimmed V and J ends, which lost 1 base and 10 bases, there was a span of 17 bases. This CDR3 has 16 amino acids. CDR3 sequence: CASSLEVPTIRSPLHF. In nucleotides, the CDR3 is TGTGCCAGCAGCTTAGAGGTGCCTACAATTCGGTCACCCCTCCACTTT.